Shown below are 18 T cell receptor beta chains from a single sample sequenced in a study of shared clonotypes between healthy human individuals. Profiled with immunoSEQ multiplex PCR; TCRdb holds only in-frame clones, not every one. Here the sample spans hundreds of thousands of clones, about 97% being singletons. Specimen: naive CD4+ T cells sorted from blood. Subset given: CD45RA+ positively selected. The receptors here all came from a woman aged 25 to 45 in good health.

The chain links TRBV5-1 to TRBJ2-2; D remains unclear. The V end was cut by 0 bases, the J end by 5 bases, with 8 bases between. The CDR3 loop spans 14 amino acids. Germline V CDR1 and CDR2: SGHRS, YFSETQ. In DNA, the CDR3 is TGCGCCAGCAGCTTGGGAAGAGAAACCGGGGAGCTGTTTTTT. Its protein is CASSLGRETGELFF.

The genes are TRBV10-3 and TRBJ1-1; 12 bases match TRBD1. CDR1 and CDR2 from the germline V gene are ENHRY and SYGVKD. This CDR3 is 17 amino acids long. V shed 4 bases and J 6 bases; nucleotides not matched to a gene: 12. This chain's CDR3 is CAISGRDRGRAVPEAFF. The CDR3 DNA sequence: TGTGCCATCAGTGGCCGGGACAGGGGGCGGGCCGTTCCTGAAGCTTTCTTT.

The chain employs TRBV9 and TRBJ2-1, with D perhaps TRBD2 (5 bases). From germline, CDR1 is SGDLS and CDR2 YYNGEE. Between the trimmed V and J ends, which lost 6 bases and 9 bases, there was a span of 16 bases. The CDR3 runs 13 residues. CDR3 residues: CASTQQLEGEQFF. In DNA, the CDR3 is TGTGCCAGCACCCAACAACTCGAGGGTGAGCAGTTCTTC. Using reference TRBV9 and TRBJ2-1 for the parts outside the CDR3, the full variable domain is DSGVTQTPKHLITATGQRVTLRCSPRSGDLSVYWYQQSLDQGLQFLIQYYNGEERAKGNILERFSAQQFPDLHSELNLSSLELGDSALYFCASTQQLEGEQFFGPGTRLTVL.

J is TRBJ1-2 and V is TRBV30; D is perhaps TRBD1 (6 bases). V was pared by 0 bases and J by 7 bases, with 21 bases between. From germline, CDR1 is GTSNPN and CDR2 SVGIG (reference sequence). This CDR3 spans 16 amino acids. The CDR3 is CAWSVLGGQGRRGYTF. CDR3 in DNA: TGTGCCTGGAGTGTACTAGGGGGGCAGGGGCGACGTGGCTACACCTTC. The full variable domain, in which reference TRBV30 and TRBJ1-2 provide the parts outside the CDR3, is SQTIHQWPATLVQPVGSPLSLECTVEGTSNPNLYWYRQAAGRGLQLLFYSVGIGQISSEVPQNLSASRPQDRQFILSSKKLLLSDSGFYLCAWSVLGGQGRRGYTFGSGTRLTVV.

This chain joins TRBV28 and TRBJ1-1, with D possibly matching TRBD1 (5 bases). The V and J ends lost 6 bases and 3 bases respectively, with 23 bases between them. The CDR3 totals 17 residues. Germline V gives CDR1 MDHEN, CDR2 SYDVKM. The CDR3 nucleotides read TGTGCCAGCAGGCCATTAACGGGACTTTGGGAGTACACTGAAGCTTTCTTT. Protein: CASRPLTGLWEYTEAFF.

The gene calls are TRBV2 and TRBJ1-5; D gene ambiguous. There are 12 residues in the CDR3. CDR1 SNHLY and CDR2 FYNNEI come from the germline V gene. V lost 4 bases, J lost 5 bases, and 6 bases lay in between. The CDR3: CASSAFHQPQHF. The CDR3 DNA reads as TGTGCCAGCAGTGCTTTCCATCAGCCCCAGCATTTT.

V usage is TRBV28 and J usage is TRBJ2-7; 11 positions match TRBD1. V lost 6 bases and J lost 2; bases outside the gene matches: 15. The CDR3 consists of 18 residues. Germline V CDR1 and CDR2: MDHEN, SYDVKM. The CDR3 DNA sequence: TGTGCCAGCAGCCCCGTCCCGGGACAGGGGGTTAAGCCCTACGAGCAGTACTTC. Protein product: CASSPVPGQGVKPYEQYF.

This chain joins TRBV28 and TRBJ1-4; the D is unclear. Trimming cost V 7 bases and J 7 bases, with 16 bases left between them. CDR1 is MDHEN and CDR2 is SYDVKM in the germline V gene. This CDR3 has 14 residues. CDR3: CASTESLGGEKLFF. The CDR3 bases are TGTGCCAGCACAGAATCTTTAGGTGGTGAAAAACTGTTTTTT.

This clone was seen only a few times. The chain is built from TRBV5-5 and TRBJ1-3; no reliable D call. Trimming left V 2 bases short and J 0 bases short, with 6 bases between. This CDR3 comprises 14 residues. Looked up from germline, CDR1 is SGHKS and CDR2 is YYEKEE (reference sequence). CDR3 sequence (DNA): TGTGCCAGCAGCTTAGGAGGCTCTGGAAACACCATATATTTT. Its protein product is CASSLGGSGNTIYF.

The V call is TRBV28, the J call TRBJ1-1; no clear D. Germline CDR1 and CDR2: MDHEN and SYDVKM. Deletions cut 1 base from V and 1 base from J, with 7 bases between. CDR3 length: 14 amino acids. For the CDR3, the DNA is TGTGCCAGCAGTTTATCTCGGAAGAACACTGAAGCTTTCTTT. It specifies CASSLSRKNTEAFF.

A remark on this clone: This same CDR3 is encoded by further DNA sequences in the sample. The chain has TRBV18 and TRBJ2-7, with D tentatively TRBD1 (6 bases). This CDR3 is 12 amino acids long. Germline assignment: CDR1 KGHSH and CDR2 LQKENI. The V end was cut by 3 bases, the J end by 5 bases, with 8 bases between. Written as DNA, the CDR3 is TGTGCCAGCTCACCTCAGGGGAACGAGCAGTACTTC. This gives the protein CASSPQGNEQYF. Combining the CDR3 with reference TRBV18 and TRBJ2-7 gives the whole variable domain NAGVMQNPRHLVRRRGQEARLRCSPMKGHSHVYWYRQLPEEGLKFMVYLQKENIIDESGMPKERFSAEFPKEGPSILRIQQVVRGDSAAYFCASSPQGNEQYFGPGTRLTVT.

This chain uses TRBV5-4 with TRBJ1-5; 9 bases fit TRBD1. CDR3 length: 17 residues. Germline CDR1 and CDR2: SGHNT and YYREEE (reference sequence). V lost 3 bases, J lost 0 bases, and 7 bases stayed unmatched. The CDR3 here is CASSSLRTGDSNQPQHF. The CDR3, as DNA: TGTGCCAGCAGCTCACTTCGGACAGGGGATAGCAATCAGCCCCAGCATTTT.

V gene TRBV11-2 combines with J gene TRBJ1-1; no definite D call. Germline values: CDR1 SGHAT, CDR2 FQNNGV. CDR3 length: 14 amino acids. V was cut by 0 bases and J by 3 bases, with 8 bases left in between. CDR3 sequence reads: CASSLESSHTEAFF. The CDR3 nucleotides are TGTGCCAGCAGCTTAGAGAGCAGTCACACTGAAGCTTTCTTT.

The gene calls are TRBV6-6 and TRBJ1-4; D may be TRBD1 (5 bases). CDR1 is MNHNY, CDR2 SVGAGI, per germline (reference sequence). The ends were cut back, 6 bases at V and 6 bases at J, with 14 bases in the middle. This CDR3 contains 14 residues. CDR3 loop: CASRPGGADEKLFF. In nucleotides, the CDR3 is TGTGCCAGCAGGCCGGGAGGGGCTGATGAAAAACTGTTTTTT.

CDR3 in amino acids: CASSFMGALVSYEQYF. The CDR3 DNA is TGTGCCAGCAGCTTCATGGGGGCGCTTGTGTCCTACGAGCAGTACTTC. The V call is TRBV28, the J call TRBJ2-7, with a possible D match to TRBD1 (6 bases). Trimming shortened V by 6 bases and J by 1 base, and 19 bases separated the two germline ends. Per germline, CDR1 MDHEN and CDR2 SYDVKM. The CDR3 loop spans 16 amino acids.

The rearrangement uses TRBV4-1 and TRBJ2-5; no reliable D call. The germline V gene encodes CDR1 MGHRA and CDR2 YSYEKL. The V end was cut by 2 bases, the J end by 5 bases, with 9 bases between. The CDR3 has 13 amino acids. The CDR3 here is CASSQLPYETQYF. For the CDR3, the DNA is TGCGCCAGCAGCCAATTACCCTACGAGACCCAGTACTTC.

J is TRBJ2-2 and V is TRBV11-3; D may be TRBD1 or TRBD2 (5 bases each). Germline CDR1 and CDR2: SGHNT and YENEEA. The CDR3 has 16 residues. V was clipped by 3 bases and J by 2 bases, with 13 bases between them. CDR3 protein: CASSFGAGVNTGELFF. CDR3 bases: TGTGCCAGCAGCTTCGGGGCGGGTGTAAACACCGGGGAGCTGTTTTTT.

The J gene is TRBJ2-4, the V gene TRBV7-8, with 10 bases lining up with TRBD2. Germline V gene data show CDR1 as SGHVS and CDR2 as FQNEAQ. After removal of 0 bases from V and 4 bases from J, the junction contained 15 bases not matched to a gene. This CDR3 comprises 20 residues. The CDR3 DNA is TGTGCCAGCAGCTTAGCCCGAATCCCAACTAGCGGGGTAGCAAAAAACATTCAGTACTTC. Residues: CASSLARIPTSGVAKNIQYF.